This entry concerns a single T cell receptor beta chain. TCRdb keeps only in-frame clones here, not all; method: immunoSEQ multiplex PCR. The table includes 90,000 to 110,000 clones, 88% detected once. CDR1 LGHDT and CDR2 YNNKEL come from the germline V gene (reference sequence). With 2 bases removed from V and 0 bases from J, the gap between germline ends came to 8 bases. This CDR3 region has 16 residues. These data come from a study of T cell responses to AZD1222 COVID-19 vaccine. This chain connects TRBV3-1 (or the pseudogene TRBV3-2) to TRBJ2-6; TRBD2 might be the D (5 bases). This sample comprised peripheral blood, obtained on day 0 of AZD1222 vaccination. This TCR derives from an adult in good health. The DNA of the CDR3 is TGTGCCAGCAGCCAAAATGACTACTCTGGGGCCAACGTCCTGACTTTC. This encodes CASSQNDYSGANVLTF.